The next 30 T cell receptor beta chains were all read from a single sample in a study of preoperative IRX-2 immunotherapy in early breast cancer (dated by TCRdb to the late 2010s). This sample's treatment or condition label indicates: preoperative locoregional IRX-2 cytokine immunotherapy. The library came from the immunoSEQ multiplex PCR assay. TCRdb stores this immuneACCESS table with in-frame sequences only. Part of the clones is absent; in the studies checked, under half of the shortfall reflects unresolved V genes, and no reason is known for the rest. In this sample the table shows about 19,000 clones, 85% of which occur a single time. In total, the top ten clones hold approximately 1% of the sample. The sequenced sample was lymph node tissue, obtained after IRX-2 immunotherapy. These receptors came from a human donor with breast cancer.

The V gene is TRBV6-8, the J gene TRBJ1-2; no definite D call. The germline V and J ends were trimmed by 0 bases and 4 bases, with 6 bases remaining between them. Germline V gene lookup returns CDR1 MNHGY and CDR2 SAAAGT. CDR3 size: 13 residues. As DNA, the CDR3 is TGTGCCAGCAGTTACTCAGGAGGCTATGGCTACACCTTC. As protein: CASSYSGGYGYTF.

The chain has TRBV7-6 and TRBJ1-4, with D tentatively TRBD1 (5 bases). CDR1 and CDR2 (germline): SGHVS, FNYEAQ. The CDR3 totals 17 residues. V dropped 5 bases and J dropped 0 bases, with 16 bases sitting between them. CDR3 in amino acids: CASSQEGRTATNEKLFF. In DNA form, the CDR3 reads TGTGCCAGCAGCCAGGAGGGGCGGACGGCAACTAATGAAAAACTGTTTTTT.

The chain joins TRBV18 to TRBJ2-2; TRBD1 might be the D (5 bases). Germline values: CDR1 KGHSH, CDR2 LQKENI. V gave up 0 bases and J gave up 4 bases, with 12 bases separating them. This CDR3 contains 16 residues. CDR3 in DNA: TGTGCCAGCTCACCACCGCGCCAGGGTGCCACCGGGGAGCTGTTTTTT. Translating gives CASSPPRQGATGELFF.

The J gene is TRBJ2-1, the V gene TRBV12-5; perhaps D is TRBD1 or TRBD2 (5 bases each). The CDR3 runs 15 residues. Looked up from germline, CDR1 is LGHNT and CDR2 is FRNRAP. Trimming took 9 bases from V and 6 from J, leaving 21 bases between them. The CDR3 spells CASIPGQSAGNEQFF. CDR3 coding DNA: TGTGCTAGCATACCGGGGCAAAGCGCCGGCAATGAGCAGTTCTTC.

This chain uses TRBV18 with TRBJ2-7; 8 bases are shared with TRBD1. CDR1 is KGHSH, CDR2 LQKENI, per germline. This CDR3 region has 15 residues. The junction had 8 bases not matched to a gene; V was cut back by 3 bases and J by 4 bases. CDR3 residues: CASSPDRDHPYEQYF. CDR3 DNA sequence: TGTGCCAGCTCACCGGACAGGGACCATCCGTACGAGCAGTACTTC.

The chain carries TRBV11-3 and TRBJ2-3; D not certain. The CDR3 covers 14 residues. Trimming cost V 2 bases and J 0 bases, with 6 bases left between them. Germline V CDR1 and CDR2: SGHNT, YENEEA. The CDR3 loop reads CASSLTVSTDTQYF. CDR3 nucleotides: TGTGCCAGCAGCTTAACGGTTAGCACAGATACGCAGTATTTT.

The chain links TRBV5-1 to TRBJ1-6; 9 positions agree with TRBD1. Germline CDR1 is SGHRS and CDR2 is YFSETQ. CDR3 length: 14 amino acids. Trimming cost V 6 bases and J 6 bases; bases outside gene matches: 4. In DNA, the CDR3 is TGCGCCAGCACACCGGGACAGGGTAATTCACCCCTCCACTTT. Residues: CASTPGQGNSPLHF.

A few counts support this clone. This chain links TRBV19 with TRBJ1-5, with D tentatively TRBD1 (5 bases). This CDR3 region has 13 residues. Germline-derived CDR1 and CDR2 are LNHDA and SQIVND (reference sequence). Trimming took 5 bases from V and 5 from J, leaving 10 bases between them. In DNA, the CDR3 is TGTGCCAGTAGTCCGCAGGGAGATCAGCCCCAGCATTTT. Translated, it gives CASSPQGDQPQHF.

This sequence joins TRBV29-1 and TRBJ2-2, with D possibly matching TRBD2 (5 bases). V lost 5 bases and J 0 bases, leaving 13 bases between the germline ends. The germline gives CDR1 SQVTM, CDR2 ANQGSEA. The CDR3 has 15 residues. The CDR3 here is CSVSGWEPNTGELFF. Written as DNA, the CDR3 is TGCAGCGTTTCTGGTTGGGAGCCGAACACCGGGGAGCTGTTTTTT.

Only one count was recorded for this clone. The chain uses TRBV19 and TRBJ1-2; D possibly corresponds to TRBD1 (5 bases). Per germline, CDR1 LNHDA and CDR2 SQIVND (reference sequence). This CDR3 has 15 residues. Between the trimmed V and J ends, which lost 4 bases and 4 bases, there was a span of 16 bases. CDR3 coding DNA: TGTGCCAGTAGTACCCACCCTGGACAAGCCTATGGCTACACCTTC. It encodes CASSTHPGQAYGYTF.

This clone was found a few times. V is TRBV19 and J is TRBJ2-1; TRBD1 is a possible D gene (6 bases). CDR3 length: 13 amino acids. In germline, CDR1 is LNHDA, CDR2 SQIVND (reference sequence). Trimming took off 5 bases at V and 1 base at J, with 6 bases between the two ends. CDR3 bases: TGTGCCAGTAGTCAGGGGTCCTACAATGAGCAGTTCTTC. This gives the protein CASSQGSYNEQFF. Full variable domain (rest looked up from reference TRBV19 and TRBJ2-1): DGGITQSPKYLFRKEGQNVTLSCEQNLNHDAMYWYRQDPGQGLRLIYYSQIVNDFQKGDIAEGYSVSREKKESFPLTVTSAQKNPTAFYLCASSQGSYNEQFFGPGTRLTVL.

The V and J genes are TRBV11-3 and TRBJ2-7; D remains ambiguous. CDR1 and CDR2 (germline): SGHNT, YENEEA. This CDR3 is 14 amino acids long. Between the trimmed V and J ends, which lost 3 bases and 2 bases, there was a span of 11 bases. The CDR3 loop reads CASSFSHGPYEQYF. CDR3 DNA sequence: TGTGCCAGCAGCTTCTCACATGGACCCTACGAGCAGTACTTC.

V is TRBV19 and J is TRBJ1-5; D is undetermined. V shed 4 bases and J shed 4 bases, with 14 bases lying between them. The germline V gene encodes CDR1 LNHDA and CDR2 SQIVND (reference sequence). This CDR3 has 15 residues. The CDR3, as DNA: TGTGCCAGTAGTAAGGGTTTTATAGGGAATCAGCCCCAGCATTTT. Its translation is CASSKGFIGNQPQHF.

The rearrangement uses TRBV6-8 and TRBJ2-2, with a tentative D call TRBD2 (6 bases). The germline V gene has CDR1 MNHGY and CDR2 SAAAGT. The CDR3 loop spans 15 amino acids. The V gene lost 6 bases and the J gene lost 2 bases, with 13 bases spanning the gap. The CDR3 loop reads CASRIGGANTGELFF. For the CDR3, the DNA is TGTGCCAGCAGAATAGGAGGGGCTAACACCGGGGAGCTGTTTTTT.

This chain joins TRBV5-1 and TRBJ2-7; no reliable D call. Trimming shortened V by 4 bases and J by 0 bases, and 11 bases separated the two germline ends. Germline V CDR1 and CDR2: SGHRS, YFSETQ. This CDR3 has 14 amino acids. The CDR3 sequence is CASSPQRASYEQYF. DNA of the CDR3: TGCGCCAGCAGCCCGCAGCGAGCCTCCTACGAGCAGTACTTC. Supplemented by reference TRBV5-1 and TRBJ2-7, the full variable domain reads KAGVTQTPRYLIKTRGQQVTLSCSPISGHRSVSWYQQTPGQGLQFLFEYFSETQRNKGNFPGRFSGRQFSNSRSEMNVSTLELGDSALYLCASSPQRASYEQYFGPGTRLTVT.

In nucleotides, the CDR3 is TGTGCCAGCAGCACGGGACAGAGCCACCAAGAGACCCAGTACTTC. As protein: CASSTGQSHQETQYF. V usage is TRBV11-3 and J usage is TRBJ2-5; TRBD1 aligns across 7 bases. V lost 5 bases and J lost 0; bases outside the gene matches: 6. The CDR3 has 15 residues. Germline CDR1 and CDR2: SGHNT and YENEEA.

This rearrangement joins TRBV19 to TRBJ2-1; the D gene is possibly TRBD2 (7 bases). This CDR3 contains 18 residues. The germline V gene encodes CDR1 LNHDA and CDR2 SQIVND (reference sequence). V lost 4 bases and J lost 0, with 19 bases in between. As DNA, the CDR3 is TGTGCCAGTAGTAGCTGGGCGGGGGCTTCAAGCTCCTACAATGAGCAGTTCTTC. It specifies CASSSWAGASSSYNEQFF.

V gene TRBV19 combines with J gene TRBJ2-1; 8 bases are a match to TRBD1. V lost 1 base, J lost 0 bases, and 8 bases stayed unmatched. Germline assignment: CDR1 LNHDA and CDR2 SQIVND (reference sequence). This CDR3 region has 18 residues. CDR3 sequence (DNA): TGTGCCAGTAGTATAGGCGGCAGGGGGCGAAGCTCCTACAATGAGCAGTTCTTC. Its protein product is CASSIGGRGRSSYNEQFF.

The DNA of the CDR3 is TGCGCCAGCAGCCAAGACGGGACGGGAAGGGGAGAGCAGTACTTC. This sequence encodes CASSQDGTGRGEQYF. The chain carries TRBV5-1 and TRBJ2-7; D is perhaps TRBD1 or TRBD2 (5 bases each). CDR3 size: 15 residues. Per the germline V gene, CDR1 is SGHRS and CDR2 is YFSETQ. V shed 4 bases and J shed 7 bases, with 21 bases lying between them.

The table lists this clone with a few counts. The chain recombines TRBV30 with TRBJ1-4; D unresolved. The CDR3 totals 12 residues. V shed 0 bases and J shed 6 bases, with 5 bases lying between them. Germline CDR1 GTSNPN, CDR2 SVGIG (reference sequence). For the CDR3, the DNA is TGTGCCTGGAGTGTCTCGGATGAAAAACTGTTTTTT. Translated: CAWSVSDEKLFF. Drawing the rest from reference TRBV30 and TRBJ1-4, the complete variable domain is SQTIHQWPATLVQPVGSPLSLECTVEGTSNPNLYWYRQAAGRGLQLLFYSVGIGQISSEVPQNLSASRPQDRQFILSSKKLLLSDSGFYLCAWSVSDEKLFFGSGTQLSVL.

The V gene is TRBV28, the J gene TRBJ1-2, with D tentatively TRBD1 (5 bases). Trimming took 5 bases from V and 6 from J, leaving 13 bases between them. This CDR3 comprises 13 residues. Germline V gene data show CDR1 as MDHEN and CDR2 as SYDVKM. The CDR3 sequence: CASSPQGPNGYTF. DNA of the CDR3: TGTGCCAGCAGTCCGCAGGGACCCAATGGCTACACCTTC.

The CDR3: CASNRQGRGETQYF. For the CDR3, the DNA is TGTGCCAGTAACCGACAGGGCCGAGGAGAGACCCAGTACTTC. The chain has TRBV19 and TRBJ2-5; 7 bases are a match to TRBD1. Germline CDR1 reads LNHDA; CDR2 reads SQIVND (reference sequence). J gave up 4 bases and V 7 bases, and 9 bases lay outside the gene matches. This CDR3 has 14 residues.

CDR3 in DNA: TGTGCTAGTGGTTTACCCGGGCACTATGGCTACACCTTC. Its protein product is CASGLPGHYGYTF. The chain links TRBV12-5 to TRBJ1-2, with D unclear. The CDR3 sequence is 13 residues long. CDR1 LGHNT and CDR2 FRNRAP come from the germline V gene. V was clipped by 3 bases and J by 3 bases, with 8 bases between them.

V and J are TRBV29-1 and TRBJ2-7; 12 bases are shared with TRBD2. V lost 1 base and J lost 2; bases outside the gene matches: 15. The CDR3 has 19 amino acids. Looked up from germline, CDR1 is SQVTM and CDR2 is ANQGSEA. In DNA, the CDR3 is TGCAGCGTTGAAGTCTCTCGGCTAGCGGGAGGGCCCCCCGCCTACGAGCAGTACTTC. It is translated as CSVEVSRLAGGPPAYEQYF.

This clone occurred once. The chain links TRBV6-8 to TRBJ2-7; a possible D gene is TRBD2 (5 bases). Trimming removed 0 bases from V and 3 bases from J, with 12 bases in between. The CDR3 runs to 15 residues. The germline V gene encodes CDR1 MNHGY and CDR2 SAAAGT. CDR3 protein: CASSYSLLGNYEQYF. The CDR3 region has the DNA TGTGCCAGCAGTTACTCCCTACTAGGGAACTACGAGCAGTACTTC.

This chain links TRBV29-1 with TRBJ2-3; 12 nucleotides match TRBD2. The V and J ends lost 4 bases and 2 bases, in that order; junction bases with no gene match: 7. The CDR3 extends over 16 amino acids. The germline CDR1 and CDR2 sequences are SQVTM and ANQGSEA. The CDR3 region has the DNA TGCAGCGTTGCGTCGGCTAGCGGGAGGGACACAGATACGCAGTATTTT. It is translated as CSVASASGRDTDTQYF.

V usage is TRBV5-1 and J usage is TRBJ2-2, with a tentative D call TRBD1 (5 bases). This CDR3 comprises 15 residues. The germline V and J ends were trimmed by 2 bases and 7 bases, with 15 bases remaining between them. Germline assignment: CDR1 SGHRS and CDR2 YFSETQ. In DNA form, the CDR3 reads TGCGCCAGCAGCTTTGGCCAGGGTGTGAACGGGGAGCTGTTTTTT. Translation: CASSFGQGVNGELFF.

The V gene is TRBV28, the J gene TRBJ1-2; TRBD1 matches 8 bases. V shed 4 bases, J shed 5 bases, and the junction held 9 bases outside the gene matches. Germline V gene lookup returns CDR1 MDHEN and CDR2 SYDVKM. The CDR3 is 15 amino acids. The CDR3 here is CASSSGATGDYGYTF. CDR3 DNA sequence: TGTGCCAGCAGTTCGGGCGCGACAGGGGATTATGGCTACACCTTC.

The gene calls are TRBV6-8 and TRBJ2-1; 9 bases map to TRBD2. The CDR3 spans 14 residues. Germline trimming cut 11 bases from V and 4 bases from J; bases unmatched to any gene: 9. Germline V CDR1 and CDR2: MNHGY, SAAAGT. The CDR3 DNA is TGTGCCCATACCGCGGGGGGGACTTACAATGAGCAGTTCTTC. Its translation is CAHTAGGTYNEQFF.

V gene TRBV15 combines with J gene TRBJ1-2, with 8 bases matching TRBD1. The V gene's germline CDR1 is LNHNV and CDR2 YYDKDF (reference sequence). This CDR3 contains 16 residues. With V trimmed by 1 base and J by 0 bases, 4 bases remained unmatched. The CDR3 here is CATSRAGQAANYGYTF. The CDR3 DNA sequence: TGTGCCACCAGCAGAGCGGGACAGGCAGCTAACTATGGCTACACCTTC.